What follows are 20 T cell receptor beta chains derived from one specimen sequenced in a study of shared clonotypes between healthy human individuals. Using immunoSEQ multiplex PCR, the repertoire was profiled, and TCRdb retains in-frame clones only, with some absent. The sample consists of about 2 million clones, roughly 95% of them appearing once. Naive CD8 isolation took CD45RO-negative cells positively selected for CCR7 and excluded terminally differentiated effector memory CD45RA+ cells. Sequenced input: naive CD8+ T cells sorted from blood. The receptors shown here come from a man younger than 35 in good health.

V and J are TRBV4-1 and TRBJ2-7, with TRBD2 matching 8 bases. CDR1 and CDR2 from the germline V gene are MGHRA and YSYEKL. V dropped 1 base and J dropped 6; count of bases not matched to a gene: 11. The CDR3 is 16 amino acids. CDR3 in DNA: TGCGCCAGCAGCCAAGGAGGTAGCGGGATAGTGAGCGAGCAGTACTTC. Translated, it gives CASSQGGSGIVSEQYF.

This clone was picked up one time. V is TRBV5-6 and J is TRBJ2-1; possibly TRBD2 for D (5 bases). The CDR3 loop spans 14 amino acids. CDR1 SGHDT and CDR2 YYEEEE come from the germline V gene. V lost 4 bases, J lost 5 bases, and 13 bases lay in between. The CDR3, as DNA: TGTGCCAGCAGCCCGGGATCCTTTCACAATGAGCAGTTCTTC. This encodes CASSPGSFHNEQFF.

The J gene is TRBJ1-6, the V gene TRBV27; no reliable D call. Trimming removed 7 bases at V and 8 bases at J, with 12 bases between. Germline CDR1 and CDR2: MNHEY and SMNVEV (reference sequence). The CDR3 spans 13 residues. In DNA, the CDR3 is TGTGCCAGCACGGTGGGATTGGATTCACCCCTCCACTTT. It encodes CASTVGLDSPLHF.

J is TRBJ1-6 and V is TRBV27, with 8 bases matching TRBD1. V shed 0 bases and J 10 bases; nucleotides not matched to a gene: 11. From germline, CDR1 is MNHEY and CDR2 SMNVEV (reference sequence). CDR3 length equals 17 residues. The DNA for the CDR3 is TGTGCCAGCAGTTTATCCTCTCGACAGGGGACTGGATCACCCCTCCACTTT. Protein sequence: CASSLSSRQGTGSPLHF.

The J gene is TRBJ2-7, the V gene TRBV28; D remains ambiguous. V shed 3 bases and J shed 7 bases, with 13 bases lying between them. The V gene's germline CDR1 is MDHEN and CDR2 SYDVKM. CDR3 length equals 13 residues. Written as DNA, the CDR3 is TGTGCCAGCAGTTTGACTCTACTGATGGAGCAGTACTTC. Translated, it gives CASSLTLLMEQYF.

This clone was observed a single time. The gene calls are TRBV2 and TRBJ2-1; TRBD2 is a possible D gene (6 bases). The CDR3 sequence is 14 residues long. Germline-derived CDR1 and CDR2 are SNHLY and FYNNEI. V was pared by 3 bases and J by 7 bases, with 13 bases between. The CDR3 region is CASSEGGFRNEQFF. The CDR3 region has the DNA TGTGCCAGCAGTGAGGGAGGATTTAGAAATGAGCAGTTCTTC. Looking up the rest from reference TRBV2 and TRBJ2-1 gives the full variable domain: EPEVTQTPSHQVTQMGQEVILRCVPISNHLYFYWYRQILGQKVEFLVSFYNNEISEKSEIFDDQFSVERPDGSNFTLKIRSTKLEDSAMYFCASSEGGFRNEQFFGPGTRLTVL.

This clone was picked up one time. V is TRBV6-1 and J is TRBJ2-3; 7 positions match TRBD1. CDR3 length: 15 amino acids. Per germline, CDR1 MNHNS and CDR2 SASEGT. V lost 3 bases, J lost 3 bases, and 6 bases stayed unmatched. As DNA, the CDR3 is TGTGCCAGCAGTGAGGGGGCAGGGGGTACAGATACGCAGTATTTT. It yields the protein CASSEGAGGTDTQYF.

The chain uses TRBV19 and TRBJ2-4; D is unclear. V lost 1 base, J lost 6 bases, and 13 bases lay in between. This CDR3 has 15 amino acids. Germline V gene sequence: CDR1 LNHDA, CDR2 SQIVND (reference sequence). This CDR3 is CASSIAGEGINIQYF. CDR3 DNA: TGTGCCAGTAGTATAGCGGGTGAAGGGATAAACATTCAGTACTTC. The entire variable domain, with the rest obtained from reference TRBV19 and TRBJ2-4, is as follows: DGGITQSPKYLFRKEGQNVTLSCEQNLNHDAMYWYRQDPGQGLRLIYYSQIVNDFQKGDIAEGYSVSREKKESFPLTVTSAQKNPTAFYLCASSIAGEGINIQYFGAGTRLSVL.

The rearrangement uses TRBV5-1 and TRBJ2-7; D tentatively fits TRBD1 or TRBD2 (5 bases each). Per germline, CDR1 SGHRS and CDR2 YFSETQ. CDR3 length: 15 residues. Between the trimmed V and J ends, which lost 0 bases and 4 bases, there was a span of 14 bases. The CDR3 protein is CASSLDRTGAYEQYF. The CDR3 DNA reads TGCGCCAGCAGCTTGGACCGGACTGGGGCTTACGAGCAGTACTTC.

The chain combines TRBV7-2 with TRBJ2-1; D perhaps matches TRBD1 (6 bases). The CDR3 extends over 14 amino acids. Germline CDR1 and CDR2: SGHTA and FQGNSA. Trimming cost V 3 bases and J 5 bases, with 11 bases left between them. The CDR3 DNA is TGTGCCAGCAGCTTCGGACAGATCCACAATGAGCAGTTCTTC. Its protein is CASSFGQIHNEQFF.

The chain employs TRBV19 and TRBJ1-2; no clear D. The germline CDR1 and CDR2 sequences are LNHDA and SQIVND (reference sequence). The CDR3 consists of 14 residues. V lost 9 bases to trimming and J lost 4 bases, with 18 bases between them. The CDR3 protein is CASSWAEGGYGYTF. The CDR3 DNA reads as TGTGCCAGCAGTTGGGCCGAGGGAGGCTATGGCTACACCTTC.

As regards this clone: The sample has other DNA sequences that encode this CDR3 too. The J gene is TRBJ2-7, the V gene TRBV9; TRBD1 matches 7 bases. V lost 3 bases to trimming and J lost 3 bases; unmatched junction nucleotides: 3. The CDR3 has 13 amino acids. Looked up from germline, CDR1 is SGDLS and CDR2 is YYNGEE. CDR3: CASSDRDSYEQYF. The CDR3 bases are TGTGCCAGCAGCGACCGGGACAGCTACGAGCAGTACTTC.

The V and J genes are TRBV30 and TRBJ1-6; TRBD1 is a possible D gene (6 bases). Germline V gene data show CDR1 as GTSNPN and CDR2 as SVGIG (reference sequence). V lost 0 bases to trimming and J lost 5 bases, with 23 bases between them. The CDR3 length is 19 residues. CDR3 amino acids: CAWSVTRDNRLGDNSPLHF. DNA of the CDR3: TGTGCCTGGAGTGTCACCCGGGACAATAGACTCGGAGATAATTCACCCCTCCACTTT.

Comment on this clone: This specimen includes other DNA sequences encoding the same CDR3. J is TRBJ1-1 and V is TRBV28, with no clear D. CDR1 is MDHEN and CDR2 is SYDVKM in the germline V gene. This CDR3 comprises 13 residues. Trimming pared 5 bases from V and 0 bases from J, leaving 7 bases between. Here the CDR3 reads CASSLFLNTEAFF. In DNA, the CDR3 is TGTGCCAGCAGTCTTTTTCTGAACACTGAAGCTTTCTTT.

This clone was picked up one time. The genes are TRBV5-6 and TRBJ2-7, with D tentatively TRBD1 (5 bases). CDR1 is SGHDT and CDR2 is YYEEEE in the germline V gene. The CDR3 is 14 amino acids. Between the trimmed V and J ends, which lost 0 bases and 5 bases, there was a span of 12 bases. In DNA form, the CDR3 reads TGTGCCAGCAGCTTGGCCCAGGGTCCGCACGAGCAGTACTTC. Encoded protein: CASSLAQGPHEQYF. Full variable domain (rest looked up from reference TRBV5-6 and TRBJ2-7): DAGVTQSPTHLIKTRGQQVTLRCSPKSGHDTVSWYQQALGQGPQFIFQYYEEEERQRGNFPDRFSGHQFPNYSSELNVNALLLGDSALYLCASSLAQGPHEQYFGPGTRLTVT.

The CDR3 sequence is CASSLTDRDETQYF. In DNA form, the CDR3 reads TGTGCCAGCAGCTTAACCGACAGGGACGAGACCCAGTACTTC. The rearrangement joins TRBV7-9 to TRBJ2-5; 7 bases agree with TRBD1. The CDR3 contains 14 residues. Losses at the gene ends were 2 bases for V and 5 bases for J; bases not matched to a gene: 5. Germline assignment: CDR1 SEHNR and CDR2 FQNEAQ (reference sequence).

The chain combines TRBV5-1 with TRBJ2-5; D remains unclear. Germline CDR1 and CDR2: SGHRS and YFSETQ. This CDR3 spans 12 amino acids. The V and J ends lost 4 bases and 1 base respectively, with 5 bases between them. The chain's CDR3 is CASSPGQETQYF. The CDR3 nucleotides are TGCGCCAGCAGCCCGGGCCAAGAGACCCAGTACTTC.

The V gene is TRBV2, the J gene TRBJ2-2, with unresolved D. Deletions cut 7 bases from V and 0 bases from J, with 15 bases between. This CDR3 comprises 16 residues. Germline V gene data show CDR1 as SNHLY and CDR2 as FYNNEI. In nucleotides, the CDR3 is TGTGCCAGCACCAGGACGGCAGGTTCGAACACCGGGGAGCTGTTTTTT. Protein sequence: CASTRTAGSNTGELFF. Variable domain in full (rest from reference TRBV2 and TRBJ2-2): EPEVTQTPSHQVTQMGQEVILRCVPISNHLYFYWYRQILGQKVEFLVSFYNNEISEKSEIFDDQFSVERPDGSNFTLKIRSTKLEDSAMYFCASTRTAGSNTGELFFGEGSRLTVL.

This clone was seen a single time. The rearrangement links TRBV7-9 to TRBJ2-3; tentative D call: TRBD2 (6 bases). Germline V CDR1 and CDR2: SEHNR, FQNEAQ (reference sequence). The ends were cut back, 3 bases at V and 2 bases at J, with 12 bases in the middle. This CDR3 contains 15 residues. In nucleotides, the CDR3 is TGTGCCAGCAGCTTGCGGGGCCAGATCACAGATACGCAGTATTTT. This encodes CASSLRGQITDTQYF.

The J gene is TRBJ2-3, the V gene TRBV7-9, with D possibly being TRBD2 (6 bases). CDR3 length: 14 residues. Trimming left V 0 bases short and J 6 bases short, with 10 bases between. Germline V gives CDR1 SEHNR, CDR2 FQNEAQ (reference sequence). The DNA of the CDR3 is TGTGCCAGCAGCTTAGCAGGCGGGATTGATACGCAGTATTTT. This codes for CASSLAGGIDTQYF.